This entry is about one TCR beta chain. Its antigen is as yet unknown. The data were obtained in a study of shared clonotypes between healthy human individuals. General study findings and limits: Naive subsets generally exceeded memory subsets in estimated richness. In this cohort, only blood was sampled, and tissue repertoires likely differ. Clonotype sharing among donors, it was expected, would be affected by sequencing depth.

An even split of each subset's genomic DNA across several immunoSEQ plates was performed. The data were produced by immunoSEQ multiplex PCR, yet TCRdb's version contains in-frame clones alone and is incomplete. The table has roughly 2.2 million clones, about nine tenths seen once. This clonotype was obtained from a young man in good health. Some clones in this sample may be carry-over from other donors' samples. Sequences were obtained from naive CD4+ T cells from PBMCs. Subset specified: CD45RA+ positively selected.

CDR3 sequence (DNA): TGTGCCAGCAGCTCGCTAGGGGTGCGGGGTCGCGGAGATACGCAGTATTTT. Protein: CASSSLGVRGRGDTQYF. The chain carries TRBV7-2 and TRBJ2-3; a possible D gene is TRBD2 (6 bases). Germline CDR1 and CDR2: SGHTA and FQGNSA. The V end lost 4 bases, the J end lost 5 bases, and 22 bases lay between the germline ends. This CDR3 has 17 residues.